Following are 6 T cell receptor beta chains from one sample sequenced in a study of blood T cell repertoires in COVID-19. Produced via immunoSEQ multiplex PCR; TCRdb's table is partial and in-frame only. The repertoire holds roughly 170,000 clones, with around 74% as singletons. The sample comprised peripheral blood. Source of these receptors: a woman of 80 years or more with acute or convalescent COVID-19.

The chain employs TRBV27 and TRBJ1-3; 9 nucleotides match TRBD1. The CDR3 runs to 16 residues. Germline CDR1 reads MNHEY; CDR2 reads SMNVEV (reference sequence). Trimming cost V 5 bases and J 4 bases; bases outside gene matches: 9. The CDR3 nucleotides read TGTGCCAGCAGTCCAAGGGACAGGGCCCTGGGAAACACCATATATTTT. Translation: CASSPRDRALGNTIYF.

In its sample, this clone was seen once. The rearrangement joins TRBV18 to TRBJ1-2; a possible D gene is TRBD1 (6 bases). This CDR3 has 17 residues. Germline V lookup: CDR1 KGHSH, CDR2 LQKENI. V lost 2 bases and J lost 1, with 17 bases in between. CDR3 protein: CASSPSEIGQLNYGYTF. The CDR3 coding sequence is TGTGCCAGCTCACCAAGTGAGATAGGACAGCTTAACTATGGCTACACCTTC. Full variable domain (rest looked up from reference TRBV18 and TRBJ1-2): NAGVMQNPRHLVRRRGQEARLRCSPMKGHSHVYWYRQLPEEGLKFMVYLQKENIIDESGMPKERFSAEFPKEGPSILRIQQVVRGDSAAYFCASSPSEIGQLNYGYTFGSGTRLTVV.

In this sample, this clone turned up once. The V and J genes are TRBV5-1 and TRBJ1-2; D is uncertain. The CDR3 runs to 11 residues. Between the trimmed V and J ends, which lost 4 bases and 4 bases, there was a span of 5 bases. CDR1 and CDR2 from the germline V gene are SGHRS and YFSETQ. The CDR3 DNA reads TGCGCCAGCAGCGCCGGCTATGGCTACACCTTC. It codes for CASSAGYGYTF.

This clone was counted once. The rearrangement links TRBV19 to TRBJ1-1; the D is unclear. The CDR3 is made up of 16 amino acids. V lost 4 bases to trimming and J lost 3 bases, with 18 bases between them. Germline V gene sequence: CDR1 LNHDA, CDR2 SQIVND (reference sequence). The CDR3 coding sequence is TGTGCCAGTAGTACCATGTCCGGAGGGCCCGACACTGAAGCTTTCTTT. Its translation: CASSTMSGGPDTEAFF.

This clone was seen a few times. The chain couples TRBV7-9 to TRBJ1-1, with TRBD1 as a possible D gene (5 bases). The CDR3 sequence is 15 residues long. From germline, CDR1 is SEHNR and CDR2 FQNEAQ (reference sequence). Trimming stripped 0 bases from V and 3 bases from J, with 11 bases between. CDR3 residues: CASSLAGPRDTEAFF. In DNA, the CDR3 is TGTGCCAGCAGCTTAGCCGGGCCCAGGGACACTGAAGCTTTCTTT. Looking up the rest from reference TRBV7-9 and TRBJ1-1 gives the full variable domain: DTGVSQNPRHKITKRGQNVTFRCDPISEHNRLYWYRQTLGQGPEFLTYFQNEAQLEKSRLLSDRFSAERPKGSFSTLEIQRTEQGDSAMYLCASSLAGPRDTEAFFGQGTRLTVV.

This clone occurred once. The junction departs from the called germline gene at one end, perhaps through a read error. The chain couples TRBV13 to TRBJ2-7; 13 positions match TRBD2. There are 15 residues in the CDR3. Germline V gene sequence: CDR1 PRHDT, CDR2 FYEKMQ (reference sequence). This chain's CDR3 is CASSLGTSGTYEQYF. The CDR3 coding sequence is TGTGCCAGCAGCCTAGGGACTAGCGGGACGTACGAGCAGTACTTC.